The rows below give T cell receptor beta chains drawn from one sample of a study of CD8 T cells in Susac syndrome. In TCRdb, the immunoSEQ multiplex PCR reads were re-called with MiXCR into one record per CDR3 protein. The table shows just over 150,000 distinct CDR3 sequences, with approximately 93% occurring only once. Sample: CD8+ T cells from PBMCs. Every receptor here comes from a human donor with multiple sclerosis. Each CDR3 is given with its conserved first and last residue. The D gene is left open where the match is weak. Rows may omit the clone size; those that give it use once, few, many or a size class.

V gene	clone size	CDR3 length	D gene	J gene	CDR3 DNA	CDR3 protein
TRBV9	-	18	-	TRBJ2-1	TGTGCCAGCAGCGTACCCACAACAGGGAGCTCCTCGGGCAATGAGCAGTTCTTC	CASSVPTTGSSSGNEQFF
TRBV4-3	-	13	-	TRBJ1-5	TGCGCCAGCAGCCCTCTGACGGGACAGCCCCAGCATTTT	CASSPLTGQPQHF
TRBV3-1	-	13	-	TRBJ1-2	TGTGCCAGCAGCCAAGGGGCTGGGGTTGGCTACACCTTC	CASSQGAGVGYTF
TRBV28	few	14	-	TRBJ2-2	TGTGCCAGCAGTTTGACGGGAAACACCGGGGAGCTGTTTTTT	CASSLTGNTGELFF
TRBV13	-	13	-	TRBJ1-1	TGTGCCAGCAGCTCTGCCTCGAACACTGAAGCTTTCTTT	CASSSASNTEAFF
TRBV2	-	11	-	TRBJ2-3	TGTGCCAGCTTTAGGGGAGATACGCAGTATTTT	CASFRGDTQYF
TRBV6-2/TRBV6-3	-	17	TRBD1	TRBJ1-2	TGTGCCAGCAGTTACGGACTCTCTACCGGGACAGGGCATGGCTACACCTTC	CASSYGLSTGTGHGYTF
TRBV6-6	-	12	-	TRBJ2-1	TGTGCCAGCAGTTATCAGGTCCCCGAGCAGTTCTTC	CASSYQVPEQFF
TRBV19	-	12	-	TRBJ1-2	TGTGCCAGTAGTATCTCGGGGTATGGCTACACCTTC	CASSISGYGYTF
TRBV15	-	13	-	TRBJ2-7	TGTGCCACCAGCTTACAGGGTACGGGCGAGCAGTACTTC	CATSLQGTGEQYF
TRBV28	-	16	-	TRBJ2-7	TGTGCCAGCAGTTTAGATCCGGCAGGGGTAACCTACGAGCAGTACTTC	CASSLDPAGVTYEQYF
TRBV5-1	-	13	-	TRBJ2-7	TGCGCCACCCGCGCGGGTAATAACTACGAGCAGTACTTC	CATRAGNNYEQYF
TRBV12-3/TRBV12-4	once	14	-	TRBJ2-1	TGTGCCAGCAGTCGACAGTCCTCCTACAATGAGCAGTTCTTC	CASSRQSSYNEQFF
TRBV30	-	14	TRBD2	TRBJ2-1	TGTGCCTGGAGGGGGACTAGCGGAACCAATGAGCAGTTCTTC	CAWRGTSGTNEQFF
TRBV3-1	-	17	-	TRBJ1-2	TGTGCCAGCAGCCAAGGACCTGGGACCACGAGGGTCTATGGCTACACCTTC	CASSQGPGTTRVYGYTF
TRBV28	-	15	-	TRBJ1-2	TGTGCCAGCAACAAAGGGGAGGGAAGGAACTATGGCTACACCTTC	CASNKGEGRNYGYTF
TRBV5-1	-	14	TRBD1	TRBJ2-1	TGCGCCAGCAGCTTGGACAGGGGCCACAATGAGCAGTTCTTC	CASSLDRGHNEQFF
TRBV12-3/TRBV12-4	-	14	-	TRBJ1-2	TGTGCCAGCAGTTTATGGGGTGTAGGATATGGCTACACCTTC	CASSLWGVGYGYTF
TRBV15	-	13	-	TRBJ1-1	TGTGCCACCAGCAGAGACAGGGGCTCTGAAGCTTTCTTT	CATSRDRGSEAFF
TRBV28	once	15	-	TRBJ1-1	TGTGCCAGCAGTCCCCCCGCAACAGAGAACACTGAAGCTTTCTTT	CASSPPATENTEAFF
TRBV2	-	15	TRBD1	TRBJ2-6	TGTGCCAGCAGGACAGGGAGATCTGGGGCCAACGTCCTGACTTTC	CASRTGRSGANVLTF
TRBV30	once	15	-	TRBJ1-5	TGTGCCTGGGCGGAGACAGTCTATAGCAATCAGCCCCAGCATTTT	CAWAETVYSNQPQHF
TRBV9	-	13	-	TRBJ2-7	TGTGCCAGCAGCGCCCCCGGGGAGTGGGAGCAGTACTTC	CASSAPGEWEQYF
TRBV2	once	15	TRBD1	TRBJ1-4	TGTGCCAGCAGTGAGGGACAGGCCAGCGGTGAAAAACTGTTTTTT	CASSEGQASGEKLFF
TRBV12-3/TRBV12-4	once	15	TRBD1	TRBJ2-5	TGTGCCAGCAGCCGTGACAGGGGGAGTCTGGAGACCCAGTACTTC	CASSRDRGSLETQYF
TRBV7-8	-	15	-	TRBJ2-5	TGTGCCAGCAGCCCCGATTGGGGCGCGGGAGAGACCCAGTACTTC	CASSPDWGAGETQYF
TRBV27	-	11	-	TRBJ2-5	TGTGCCAGCAAAGGGCCGAGGGGCCAGTACTTC	CASKGPRGQYF
TRBV30	-	14	TRBD1	TRBJ1-2	TGTGCCTGGAGTCACAGGGGTCGTAACTATGGCTACACCTTC	CAWSHRGRNYGYTF
TRBV13	-	14	-	TRBJ1-1	TGTGCCAGCAGCTTGGGGGGCATGAACACTGAAGCTTTCTTT	CASSLGGMNTEAFF
TRBV29-1	-	16	-	TRBJ2-7	TGCAGCGTCTACGGTCCTCGAAAAGGAGGTACCTACGAGCAGTACTTC	CSVYGPRKGGTYEQYF
TRBV25-1	once	19	TRBD2	TRBJ2-4	TGTGCCAGCAGCGCAACTGGGACTAGCGGGGACTTAGCCAAAAACATTCAGTACTTC	CASSATGTSGDLAKNIQYF
TRBV29-1	-	12	TRBD2	TRBJ2-1	TGCAGCCTCAAGGCGGGGGTCAATGAGCAGTTCTTC	CSLKAGVNEQFF
TRBV5-6	-	12	-	TRBJ2-7	TGTGCCAGCAGCTTGACGACCTACGAGCAGTACTTC	CASSLTTYEQYF
TRBV4-1	-	15	-	TRBJ2-5	TGCGCCAGCAGCCCCCAGGAGCGGAGGGGAGAGACCCAGTACTTC	CASSPQERRGETQYF
TRBV20-1	-	12	-	TRBJ1-6	TGCAGTGCTAGAGATATTGTTGACAGCCTCTACTTT	CSARDIVDSLYF
TRBV7-2	-	12	-	TRBJ1-2	TGTGCCAGTTCGGGGGGGGCCTATGGCTACACCTTC	CASSGGAYGYTF
TRBV2	-	16	TRBD2	TRBJ2-3	TGTGCCACCTTGGTGACTAGCGGGGGGGCTGGAGATACGCAGTATTTT	CATLVTSGGAGDTQYF
TRBV10-3	once	17	TRBD2	TRBJ2-3	TGTGCCATCAGTGAGTTTGATAGCGGGGGAAAAGGAGATACGCAGTATTTT	CAISEFDSGGKGDTQYF
TRBV20-1	once	18	TRBD1	TRBJ2-3	TGCAGTGCTGGTGGACAGGGCTTGATCTCAGGGTTCGCAGATACGCAGTATTTT	CSAGGQGLISGFADTQYF
TRBV6-5	-	14	TRBD1	TRBJ2-7	TGTGCCAGCAGTTACAGGGACAGGGCCTACGAGCAGTACTTC	CASSYRDRAYEQYF
TRBV3-1	-	13	TRBD1	TRBJ1-1	TGTGCCAGCAGACAGGGGGCGCGGACTGAAGCTTTCTTT	CASRQGARTEAFF
TRBV20-1	-	12	-	TRBJ2-1	TGCAGTGCTAGAGATCGGGACAATGAGCAGTTCTTC	CSARDRDNEQFF
TRBV9	-	17	TRBD1	TRBJ2-2	TGTGCCAGCAGCACGTCCCCACAGGGGTATAACACCGGGGAGCTGTTTTTT	CASSTSPQGYNTGELFF
TRBV12-3/TRBV12-4	-	15	TRBD2	TRBJ2-3	TGTGCCAGCAGCTCTACTAGCGGGGTAACAGATACGCAGTATTTT	CASSSTSGVTDTQYF
TRBV9	-	13	-	TRBJ1-2	TGTGCCAGCAGCGGCGGGGAACCATATGGCTACACCTTC	CASSGGEPYGYTF
TRBV6-5	-	15	-	TRBJ1-2	TGTGCCAGCAGTTGGGGACGGCAAGCTAACTATGGCTACACCTTC	CASSWGRQANYGYTF
TRBV15	-	15	-	TRBJ2-1	TGTGCCACCAGCAGAGGCAGGGGCGTTAGTAATGAGCAGTTCTTC	CATSRGRGVSNEQFF
TRBV29-1	-	12	-	TRBJ1-2	TGCAGCGTTGACAGGGGAAACTATGGCTACACCTTC	CSVDRGNYGYTF
TRBV13	-	13	-	TRBJ2-2	TGTGCCAGCAGCTCTCCCCTGTCCGGGGAGCTGTTTTTT	CASSSPLSGELFF